This is a list of T cell receptor beta chains from one sample in a study of T cells in Graves' hyperthyroidism and ophthalmopathy. Via MiXCR, TCRdb re-called the multiplex PCR reads, giving one row per CDR3 protein. Of roughly 500,000 distinct CDR3 sequences listed, 40% to 50% were seen once; the top ten hold about two fifths. Material for sequencing was peripheral blood or thyroid tissue (not recorded which). These receptors were collected from an adult woman with Graves' disease, either hyperthyroidism or ophthalmopathy (not recorded which). Both conserved end residues are trimmed from each CDR3. The size of a clone is reported for some rows only, either as once, few or many, or as a class for expanded clones.

CDR3aa | v_gene | abundance | j_gene
ASSFSSWGQASGYT | TRBV5-6 | . | TRBJ1-2
SVEDQQGWYGYT | TRBV29-1 | many | TRBJ1-2
ASSKRQGTSTEAF | TRBV7-2 | many | TRBJ1-1
ASRTGGDLF | TRBV6-2/TRBV6-3 | . | TRBJ1-4
ASSLREEQY | TRBV28 | few | TRBJ2-7
SVGNRGLWGTEAF | TRBV29-1 | . | TRBJ1-1
SVADSGYEQY | TRBV29-1 | . | TRBJ2-7
SASPRSEDNYGYT | TRBV20-1 | . | TRBJ1-2
ASSETGAGANVLT | TRBV5-1 | many | TRBJ2-6
ASSLALNQPQH | TRBV12-3/TRBV12-4 | many | TRBJ1-5
AWSSTGGQPQH | TRBV30 | many | TRBJ1-5
AWTARRGWNSPLH | TRBV30 | few | TRBJ1-6
ASSPPGAGTNYGYT | TRBV5-1 | . | TRBJ1-2
ASTGRQTYQETQY | TRBV12-3/TRBV12-4 | . | TRBJ2-5
ASSTDRGGETQH | TRBV7-9 | once | TRBJ1-5
ASSAGAPKTQY | TRBV28 | few | TRBJ2-5
ASSDTGTGNYGYT | TRBV14 | many | TRBJ1-2
ASSKGLAGVYEQY | TRBV9 | . | TRBJ2-7
ASSMEGVGNQPQH | TRBV19 | many | TRBJ1-5
ATRNTGNTIY | TRBV6-1 | . | TRBJ1-3
ASSSNTANVLT | TRBV7-6 | . | TRBJ2-6
ASREGGFYGYT | TRBV2 | . | TRBJ1-2
SAQAGLAGIEEQY | TRBV20-1 | . | TRBJ2-7
ASSPSDQPQH | TRBV7-8 | many | TRBJ1-5
ASSEGQVYGYI | TRBV25-1 | . | TRBJ1-2
ASSLPPAVETQY | TRBV7-2 | few | TRBJ2-5
SAVKVDSNYGYT | TRBV29-1 | few | TRBJ1-2
ASSPQMGANYGYT | TRBV7-2 | many | TRBJ1-2
ASSFNRGSNYGYT | TRBV10-2 | . | TRBJ1-2
ASSGKGSSYEQY | TRBV7-2 | many | TRBJ2-7
SLGAGGPYEQY | TRBV29-1 | few | TRBJ2-7
SARPVLTLYEQY | TRBV20-1 | . | TRBJ2-7
ASKMEETQY | TRBV2 | few | TRBJ2-5
SARTSDNSPLH | TRBV20-1 | . | TRBJ1-6
ASSPRLGGELSYEQY | TRBV9 | . | TRBJ2-7
ASSILPYNEQF | TRBV19 | . | TRBJ2-1
ASSLTVGGNTEAF | TRBV5-1 | . | TRBJ1-1
SAEDRGDANTEAF | TRBV20-1 | many | TRBJ1-1
ASSLVEDEAF | TRBV11-2 | many | TRBJ1-1
TSSYTLDTEAF | TRBV10-3 | . | TRBJ1-1
ASSQTQGPAEAF | TRBV4-1 | . | TRBJ1-1
ASSRTGGTNEAF | TRBV5-1 | . | TRBJ1-1
SARGQRGNQPQH | TRBV20-1 | . | TRBJ1-5
SAATGTLNYGYT | TRBV20-1 | few | TRBJ1-2
ASSFLAYEQY | TRBV12-3/TRBV12-4 | . | TRBJ2-7
ASSPGQAEGYT | TRBV5-1 | once | TRBJ1-2
ASSANFLRRRDADGYT | TRBV5-1 | many | TRBJ1-2
SAADSSGNTIY | TRBV20-1 | many | TRBJ1-3
ASSLDRVNSYEQY | TRBV7-2 | . | TRBJ2-7
ASSSSLAGTYEQY | TRBV5-1 | . | TRBJ2-7
ASSLGSGSFQETQY | TRBV7-9 | . | TRBJ2-5
ASSPGTGPPYEQY | TRBV6-5 | many | TRBJ2-7
ASSRGDSGANVLT | TRBV4-1 | many | TRBJ2-6
ASERQPNTEAF | TRBV5-1 | many | TRBJ1-1
ASNPGQGYSPLH | TRBV6-6 | . | TRBJ1-6